A single TCR beta chain is shown here with its context. The antigen is unknown. These data belong to a study of T cells expressing NK-cell markers. Across the whole study: TCR beta repertoires came from sorted CD3+CD56+NKG2C+, CD3+CD56+NKG2C- and CD3+CD56-NKG2C+ T cells. HCMV serostatus: seven of eight sequenced donors positive, one negative. Study outcomes and limitations: In several donors, dominant clonotypes made up roughly 28.3-65% of CD3+CD56-NKG2C+ cells.

Germline assignment: CDR1 LNHNV and CDR2 YYDKDF (reference sequence). The CDR3 has 14 residues. The cDNA for TCR beta came from 5'RACE template switching with UMIs. TCRdb re-called the 5' RACE reads; one entry per CDR3 protein, DNA not given. Its clone listing holds under 200,000 distinct CDR3 sequences. The chain employs TRBV15 and TRBJ1-1; checking the TCRdb D call of TRBD1 is not possible without DNA. This TCR was sampled from a woman between 18 and 69 years old in good health. Sequencing was done on a sample of blood T cells: a sorted CD56 or NKG2C T cell subset, CD4+ or CD8+ T cells, or bulk PBMC T cells (not recorded which). The CDR3 here is CATSRTRGLAEAFF.